This T cell receptor (beta chain) was recorded in a study of shared clonotypes between healthy human individuals. Study-wide results and limits: Naive subsets generally exceeded memory subsets in estimated richness. Few donors limited the genetic and exposure-history diversity represented.

Authors' methods: Sequence data from immunoSEQ were junction-only and lacked quality scores; consequently, filtering differed. TCRdb's copy holds only in-frame clones and misses some; the assay was immunoSEQ multiplex PCR. The DNA gave D and trimming, while V, J and clone size come from that table. The profile shows 2 million to 3 million clones, 90% to 95% of them singletons. Germline assignment: CDR1 MNHEY and CDR2 SMNVEV (reference sequence). CDR3 size: 20 residues. V lost 5 bases and J 2 bases, leaving 28 bases between the germline ends. On this clone: Its matching antigen is unknown.

This chain connects TRBV27 to TRBJ1-3, with D perhaps TRBD1 (6 bases). What was sequenced was naive CD4+ T cells sorted from blood. Subset denoted: CD45RA+ positively selected. The receptor's source is a man younger than 30 in good health. The CDR3 sequence is CASSPWGMGTFQPAGNTIYF. CDR3 coding DNA: TGTGCCAGCAGTCCGTGGGGGATGGGGACATTTCAACCGGCTGGAAACACCATATATTTT.